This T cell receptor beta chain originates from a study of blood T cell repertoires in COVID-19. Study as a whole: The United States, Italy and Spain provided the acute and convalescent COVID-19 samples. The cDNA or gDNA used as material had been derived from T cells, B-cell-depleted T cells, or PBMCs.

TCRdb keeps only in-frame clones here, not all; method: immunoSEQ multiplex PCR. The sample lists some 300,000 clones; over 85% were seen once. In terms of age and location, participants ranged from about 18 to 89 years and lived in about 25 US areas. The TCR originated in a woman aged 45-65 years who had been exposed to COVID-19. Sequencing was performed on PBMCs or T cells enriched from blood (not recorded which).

CDR3 coding DNA: TGTGCCAGCAGCTTAAGGACAGAAGTAGATACGCAGTATTTT. Residues: CASSLRTEVDTQYF. The chain carries TRBV11-1 and TRBJ2-3, with D maybe TRBD1 (6 bases). The V gene lost 2 bases and the J gene lost 5 bases, with 11 bases spanning the gap. Germline CDR1 reads SGHAT; CDR2 reads FQDESV (reference sequence). The CDR3 sequence is 14 residues long.